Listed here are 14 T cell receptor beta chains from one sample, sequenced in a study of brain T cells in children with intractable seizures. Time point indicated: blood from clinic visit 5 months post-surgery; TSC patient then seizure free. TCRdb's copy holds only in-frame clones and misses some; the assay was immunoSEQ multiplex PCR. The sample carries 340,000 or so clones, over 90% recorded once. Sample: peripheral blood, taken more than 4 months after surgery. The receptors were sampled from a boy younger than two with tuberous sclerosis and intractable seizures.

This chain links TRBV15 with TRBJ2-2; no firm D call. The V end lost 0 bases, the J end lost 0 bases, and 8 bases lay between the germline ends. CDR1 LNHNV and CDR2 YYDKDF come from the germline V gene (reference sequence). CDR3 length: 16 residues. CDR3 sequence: CATSRDAPSNTGELFF. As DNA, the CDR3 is TGTGCCACCAGCAGAGATGCCCCGTCGAACACCGGGGAGCTGTTTTTT.

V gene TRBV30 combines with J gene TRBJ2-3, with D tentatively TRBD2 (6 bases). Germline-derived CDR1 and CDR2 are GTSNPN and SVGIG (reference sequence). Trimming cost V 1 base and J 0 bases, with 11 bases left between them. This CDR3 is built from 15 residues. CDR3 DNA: TGTGCCTGGAGTGCTCGGGGAGGCAGCACAGATACGCAGTATTTT. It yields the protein CAWSARGGSTDTQYF.

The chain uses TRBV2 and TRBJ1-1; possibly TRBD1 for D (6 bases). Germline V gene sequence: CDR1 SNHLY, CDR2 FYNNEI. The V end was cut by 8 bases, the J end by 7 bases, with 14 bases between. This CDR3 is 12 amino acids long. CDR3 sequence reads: CASAPGAGEAFF. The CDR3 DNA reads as TGTGCCAGCGCTCCAGGGGCGGGTGAAGCTTTCTTT. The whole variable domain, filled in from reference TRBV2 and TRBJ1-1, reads EPEVTQTPSHQVTQMGQEVILRCVPISNHLYFYWYRQILGQKVEFLVSFYNNEISEKSEIFDDQFSVERPDGSNFTLKIRSTKLEDSAMYFCASAPGAGEAFFGQGTRLTVV.

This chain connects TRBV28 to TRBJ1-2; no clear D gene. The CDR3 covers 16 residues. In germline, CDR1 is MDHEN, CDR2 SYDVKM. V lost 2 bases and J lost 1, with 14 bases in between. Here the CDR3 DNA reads TGTGCCAGCAGTTTAGGTAGTTTGGTTCATAACTATGGCTACACCTTC. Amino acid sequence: CASSLGSLVHNYGYTF.

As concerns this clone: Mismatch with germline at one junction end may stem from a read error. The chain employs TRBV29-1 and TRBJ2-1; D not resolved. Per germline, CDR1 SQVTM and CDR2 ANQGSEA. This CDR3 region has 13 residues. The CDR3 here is CSVEVSNLNEQFF. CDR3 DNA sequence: TGCAGCGTGGAAGTATCCAACCTCAATGAGCAGTTCTTC.

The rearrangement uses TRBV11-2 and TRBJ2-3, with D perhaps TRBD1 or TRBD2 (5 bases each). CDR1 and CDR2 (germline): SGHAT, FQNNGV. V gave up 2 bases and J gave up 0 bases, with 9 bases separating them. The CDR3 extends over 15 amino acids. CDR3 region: CASSLRDGSTDTQYF. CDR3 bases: TGTGCCAGCAGCTTAAGGGACGGAAGCACAGATACGCAGTATTTT.

The CDR3 region is CAIRPGQSYEQYF. CDR3 nucleotides: TGTGCCATCAGGCCGGGACAGAGCTACGAGCAGTACTTC. J is TRBJ2-7 and V is TRBV10-3; TRBD1 agrees at 7 bases. The CDR3 length is 13 residues. Germline lookup yields CDR1 ENHRY and CDR2 SYGVKD. V was pared by 6 bases and J by 3 bases, with 5 bases of the junction left unmatched.

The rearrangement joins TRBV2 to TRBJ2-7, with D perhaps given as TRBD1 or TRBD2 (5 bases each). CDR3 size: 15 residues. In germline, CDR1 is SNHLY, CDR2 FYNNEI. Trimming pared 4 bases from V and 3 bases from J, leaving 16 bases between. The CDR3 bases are TGTGCCAGCAGTGCGGGGCAGGGAAAATACTACGAGCAGTACTTC. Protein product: CASSAGQGKYYEQYF. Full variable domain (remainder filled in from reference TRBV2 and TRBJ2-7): EPEVTQTPSHQVTQMGQEVILRCVPISNHLYFYWYRQILGQKVEFLVSFYNNEISEKSEIFDDQFSVERPDGSNFTLKIRSTKLEDSAMYFCASSAGQGKYYEQYFGPGTRLTVT.

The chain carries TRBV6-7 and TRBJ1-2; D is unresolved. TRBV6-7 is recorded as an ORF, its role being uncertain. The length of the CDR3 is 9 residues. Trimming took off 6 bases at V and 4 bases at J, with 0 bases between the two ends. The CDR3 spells CASSYGYTF. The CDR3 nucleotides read TGTGCCAGCAGCTATGGCTACACCTTC.

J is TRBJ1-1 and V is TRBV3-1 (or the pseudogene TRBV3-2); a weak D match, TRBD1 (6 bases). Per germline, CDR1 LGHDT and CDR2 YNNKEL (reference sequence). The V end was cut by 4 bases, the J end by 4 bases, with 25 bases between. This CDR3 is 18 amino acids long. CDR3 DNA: TGTGCCAGCAGCCTATCTCATCTCACAGGGTTGGGAACCACTGAAGCTTTCTTT. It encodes CASSLSHLTGLGTTEAFF.

This chain's CDR3 is CASSLRFSGYTF. The CDR3 DNA is TGTGCCAGCAGTTTGCGTTTTAGCGGCTACACCTTC. The genes are TRBV12-3 or TRBV12-4 and TRBJ1-2, with unresolved D. With 3 bases removed from V and 8 bases from J, the gap between germline ends came to 10 bases. There are 12 residues in the CDR3.

The DNA for the CDR3 is TGTGCCAGCTCATCACGACAGCTCTACGAGCAGTACTTC. Translating it yields CASSSRQLYEQYF. The chain combines TRBV18 with TRBJ2-7, with TRBD1 as a possible D gene (5 bases). V was trimmed by 5 bases and J by 3 bases, leaving 11 bases between them. In germline, CDR1 is KGHSH, CDR2 LQKENI. CDR3 length: 13 residues.

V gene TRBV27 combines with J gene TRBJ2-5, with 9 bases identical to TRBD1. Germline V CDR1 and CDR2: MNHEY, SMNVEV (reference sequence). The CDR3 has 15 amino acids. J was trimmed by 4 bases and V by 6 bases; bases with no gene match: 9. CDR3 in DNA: TGTGCCAGCAGCCGGACAGGGGCACACGGAGAGACCCAGTACTTC. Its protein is CASSRTGAHGETQYF.

In DNA, the CDR3 is TGTGCCAGCAGAATTAGCCGGGACAGACATTCACCCCTCCACTTT. It encodes CASRISRDRHSPLHF. The chain combines TRBV13 with TRBJ1-6; TRBD1 aligns across 7 bases. This CDR3 has 15 amino acids. Unmatched junction bases numbered 10, after V lost 6 bases and J lost 8 bases. The germline gives CDR1 PRHDT, CDR2 FYEKMQ (reference sequence).